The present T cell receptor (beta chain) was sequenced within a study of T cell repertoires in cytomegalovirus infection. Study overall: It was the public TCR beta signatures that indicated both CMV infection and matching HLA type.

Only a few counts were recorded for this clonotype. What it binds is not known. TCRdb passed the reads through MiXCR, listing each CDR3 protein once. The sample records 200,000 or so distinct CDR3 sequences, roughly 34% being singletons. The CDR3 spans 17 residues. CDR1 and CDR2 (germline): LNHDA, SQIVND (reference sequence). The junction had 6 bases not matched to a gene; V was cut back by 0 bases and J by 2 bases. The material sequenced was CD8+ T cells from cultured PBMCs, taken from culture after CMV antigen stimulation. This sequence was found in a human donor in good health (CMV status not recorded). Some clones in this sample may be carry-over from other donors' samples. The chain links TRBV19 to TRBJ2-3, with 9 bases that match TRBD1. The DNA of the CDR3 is TGTGCCAGTAGTATAGATTGGGACAGGGTGGACACAGATACGCAGTATTTT. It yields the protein CASSIDWDRVDTDTQYF.